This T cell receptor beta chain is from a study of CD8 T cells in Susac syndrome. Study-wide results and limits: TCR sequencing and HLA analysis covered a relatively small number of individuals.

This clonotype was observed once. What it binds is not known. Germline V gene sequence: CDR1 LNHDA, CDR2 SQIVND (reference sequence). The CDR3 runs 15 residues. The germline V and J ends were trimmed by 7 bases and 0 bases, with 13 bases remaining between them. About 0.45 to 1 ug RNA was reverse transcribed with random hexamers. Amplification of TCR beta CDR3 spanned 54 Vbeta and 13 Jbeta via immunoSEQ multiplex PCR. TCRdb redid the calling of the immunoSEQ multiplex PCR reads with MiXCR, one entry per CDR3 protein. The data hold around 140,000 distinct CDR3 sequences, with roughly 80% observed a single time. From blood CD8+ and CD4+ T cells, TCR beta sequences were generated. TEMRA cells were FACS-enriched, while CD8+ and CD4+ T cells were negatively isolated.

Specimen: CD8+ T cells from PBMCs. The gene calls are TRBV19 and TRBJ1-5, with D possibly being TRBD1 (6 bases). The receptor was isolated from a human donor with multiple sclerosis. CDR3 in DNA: TGTGCCAGTACCATAGACAGGAATAGCAATCAGCCCCAGCATTTT. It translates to CASTIDRNSNQPQHF.